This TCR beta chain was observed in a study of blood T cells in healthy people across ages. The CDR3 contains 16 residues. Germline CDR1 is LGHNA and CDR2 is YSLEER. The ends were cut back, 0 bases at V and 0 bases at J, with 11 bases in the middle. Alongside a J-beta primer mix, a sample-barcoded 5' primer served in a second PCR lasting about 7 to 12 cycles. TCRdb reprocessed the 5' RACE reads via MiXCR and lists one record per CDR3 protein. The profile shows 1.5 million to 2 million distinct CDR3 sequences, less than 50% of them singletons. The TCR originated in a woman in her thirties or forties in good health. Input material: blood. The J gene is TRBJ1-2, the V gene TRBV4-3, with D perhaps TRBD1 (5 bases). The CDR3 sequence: CASSQEARGPNYGYTF. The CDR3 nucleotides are TGCGCCAGCAGCCAAGAGGCGAGGGGACCTAACTATGGCTACACCTTC.